These 28 T cell receptor beta chains came from one sample sequenced in a study of blood T cells in healthy people across ages. Sample-barcoded 5' priming and a J-beta primer mix drove a second PCR of about 6 to 12 cycles. MiXCR, run by TCRdb on the 5' RACE reads, gives a single entry per CDR3 protein. The top ten hold 45% to 60% of the sample, which has 380,000 or so distinct CDR3 sequences, roughly half seen once. The sequenced sample consisted of blood. These receptors were obtained from a man in his sixties in good health.

The chain couples TRBV3-1 to TRBJ2-1; 9 bases align to TRBD2. The CDR3 runs to 14 residues. Trimming took 1 base from V and 10 from J; bases not matched to a gene: 5. In germline, CDR1 is LGHDT, CDR2 YNNKEL (reference sequence). The CDR3 reads CASSQVNSGGEQFF. The CDR3 DNA sequence: TGTGCCAGCAGCCAAGTCAATAGCGGGGGAGAGCAGTTCTTC.

V gene TRBV13 combines with J gene TRBJ2-5; D perhaps matches TRBD1 (6 bases). The V gene lost 5 bases and the J gene lost 10 bases, with 26 bases spanning the gap. CDR1 and CDR2 from the germline V gene are PRHDT and FYEKMQ (reference sequence). This CDR3 has 16 residues. DNA of the CDR3: TGTGCCAGCAGCCTATACAACTGGGCCCTAGAGGGGGTCCAGTACTTC. Translated: CASSLYNWALEGVQYF.

This chain uses TRBV29-1 with TRBJ2-5; a possible D gene is TRBD1 (5 bases). Between the trimmed V and J ends, which lost 3 bases and 5 bases, there was a span of 13 bases. Germline V gene data show CDR1 as SQVTM and CDR2 as ANQGSEA. The CDR3 covers 13 residues. CDR3 DNA: TGCAGCGTTGACACCCAGGGAAGGGAGACCCAGTACTTC. Translated, it gives CSVDTQGRETQYF.

The chain carries TRBV12-3 or TRBV12-4 and TRBJ2-3, with D perhaps matching TRBD1 or TRBD2 (6 bases each). With 2 bases removed from V and 3 bases from J, the gap between germline ends came to 12 bases. This CDR3 contains 15 residues. The CDR3, as DNA: TGTGCCAGCAGTTTACGCCGGGGGCGGACAGATACGCAGTATTTT. Amino acid sequence: CASSLRRGRTDTQYF.

The table lists this clonotype with a count of one. V is TRBV28 and J is TRBJ2-2, with TRBD2 matching 7 bases. With 3 bases clipped from V and 7 bases from J, the junction kept 5 bases outside the gene matches. CDR3 length: 14 amino acids. Germline V gene sequence: CDR1 MDHEN, CDR2 SYDVKM. The CDR3 bases are TGTGCCAGCAGTTTCGGGGGGACGGGCGGGGAGCTGTTTTTT. This gives the protein CASSFGGTGGELFF.

This clonotype was found a few times. The V gene is TRBV27, the J gene TRBJ2-1, with D tentatively TRBD2 (5 bases). The ends were cut back, 3 bases at V and 0 bases at J, with 12 bases in the middle. Germline lookup yields CDR1 MNHEY and CDR2 SMNVEV (reference sequence). The CDR3 contains 16 residues. CDR3 loop: CASSLVGTSSYNEQFF. In DNA, the CDR3 is TGTGCCAGCAGTTTGGTGGGCACTAGCTCCTACAATGAGCAGTTCTTC.

The rearrangement joins TRBV11-2 to TRBJ2-1, with TRBD2 matching 10 bases. CDR3 length equals 20 residues. Germline V gene sequence: CDR1 SGHAT, CDR2 FQNNGV. Trimming at V came to 1 base and at J to 7 bases, leaving 19 bases not matched to a gene. CDR3 DNA sequence: TGTGCCAGCAGCTTAGCTGATCTCGGGGTTTCTAGCGGGAGTAGAAATGAGCAGTTCTTC. Translation gives CASSLADLGVSSGSRNEQFF.

This chain connects TRBV2 to TRBJ2-3, with TRBD2 matching 7 bases. J gave up 2 bases and V 3 bases, and 5 bases lay outside the gene matches. The CDR3 is 15 residues long. Per germline, CDR1 SNHLY and CDR2 FYNNEI. In DNA form, the CDR3 reads TGTGCCAGCAGTGAGGACGGGGGGATCACAGATACGCAGTATTTT. Translated: CASSEDGGITDTQYF.

This clonotype was seen at least ten times. This chain joins TRBV5-1 and TRBJ1-4, with 10 bases identical to TRBD1. Germline CDR1 is SGHRS and CDR2 is YFSETQ. The CDR3 extends over 16 amino acids. The V segment lost 4 bases and the J segment 1 base; nucleotides outside the gene matches: 4. The CDR3 here is CASSARTGGTNEKLFF. The CDR3 DNA follows: TGCGCCAGCAGCGCCCGGACAGGGGGAACTAATGAAAAACTGTTTTTT.

This chain uses TRBV3-1 with TRBJ1-4; D gene uncertain. CDR3 size: 12 residues. Germline assignment: CDR1 LGHDT and CDR2 YNNKEL (reference sequence). V was shortened by 4 bases and J by 5 bases, with 5 bases between the two germline ends. CDR3 residues: CASSRQNEKLFF. The CDR3 coding sequence is TGTGCCAGCAGCCGACAAAATGAAAAACTGTTTTTT.

The table lists this clonotype with a few counts. The J gene is TRBJ2-6, the V gene TRBV28, with 12 bases matching TRBD1. V dropped 4 bases and J dropped 2; count of bases not matched to a gene: 3. CDR1 MDHEN and CDR2 SYDVKM come from the germline V gene. The CDR3 contains 17 residues. CDR3 coding DNA: TGTGCCAGCAGTTGGGGACAGGGGGCTACTGGGGCCAACGTCCTGACTTTC. As protein: CASSWGQGATGANVLTF.

This sequence joins TRBV7-2 and TRBJ2-3; 9 nucleotides align to TRBD2. The CDR3 is 16 amino acids. Trimming cost V 3 bases and J 1 base; bases outside gene matches: 5. Germline CDR1 and CDR2: SGHTA and FQGNSA. CDR3 nucleotide sequence: TGTGCCAGCAGCTTGGAGCGGGGGGCTCGCACAGATACGCAGTATTTT. This encodes CASSLERGARTDTQYF.

The sample holds one count of this clonotype. V is TRBV18 and J is TRBJ2-3; possibly TRBD2 for D (6 bases). The germline gives CDR1 KGHSH, CDR2 LQKENI. The V gene lost 2 bases and the J gene lost 2 bases, with 11 bases spanning the gap. The CDR3 is 15 amino acids. The CDR3 sequence: CASSPGTPNTDTQYF. The CDR3 DNA sequence: TGTGCCAGCTCACCAGGGACTCCAAACACAGATACGCAGTATTTT. The entire variable domain, with the rest obtained from reference TRBV18 and TRBJ2-3, is as follows: NAGVMQNPRHLVRRRGQEARLRCSPMKGHSHVYWYRQLPEEGLKFMVYLQKENIIDESGMPKERFSAEFPKEGPSILRIQQVVRGDSAAYFCASSPGTPNTDTQYFGPGTRLTVL.

The chain carries TRBV10-3 and TRBJ2-1, with D uncertain. Trimming left V 3 bases short and J 8 bases short, with 8 bases between. Germline V lookup: CDR1 ENHRY, CDR2 SYGVKD. The CDR3 has 12 amino acids. CDR3 residues: CAISEVGYEQFF. The CDR3 nucleotides are TGTGCCATCAGTGAAGTCGGGTATGAGCAGTTCTTC.

The sample holds a few counts of this clonotype. V gene TRBV6-2 or TRBV6-3 combines with J gene TRBJ2-5; TRBD1 is a possible D gene (6 bases). Deletions cut 6 bases from V and 0 bases from J, with 14 bases between. Germline V gives CDR1 MNHEY, CDR2 SVGEGT. The CDR3 spans 15 residues. In DNA, the CDR3 is TGTGCCAGCAGCCCCGGGACAACGTACCAAGAGACCCAGTACTTC. The encoded protein is CASSPGTTYQETQYF.

This chain links TRBV5-1 with TRBJ1-2; D is ambiguous. Germline V gene sequence: CDR1 SGHRS, CDR2 YFSETQ. The ends were cut back, 3 bases at V and 0 bases at J, with 12 bases in the middle. The CDR3 loop spans 15 amino acids. CDR3 DNA sequence: TGCGCCAGCAGCTACGCGCCCGGGACTAACTATGGCTACACCTTC. Protein product: CASSYAPGTNYGYTF.

This clonotype came up a few times. The chain is built from TRBV7-2 and TRBJ2-5; the D gene is possibly TRBD2 (5 bases). The CDR3 has 15 amino acids. The germline V gene encodes CDR1 SGHTA and CDR2 FQGNSA. Trimming cost V 1 base and J 1 base, with 10 bases left between them. CDR3 region: CASSLGSGIQETQYF. The DNA for the CDR3 is TGTGCCAGCAGCTTAGGGTCCGGGATCCAAGAGACCCAGTACTTC.

The table lists this clonotype with a few counts. The gene calls are TRBV7-2 and TRBJ2-5, with a tentative D call TRBD2 (7 bases). V was cut by 1 base and J by 7 bases, with 13 bases left in between. The V gene's germline CDR1 is SGHTA and CDR2 FQGNSA. The CDR3 is made up of 14 amino acids. Here the CDR3 DNA reads TGTGCCAGCAGCTTAGTAGGGGGAGGGGCGACCCAGTACTTC. Residues: CASSLVGGGATQYF.

This chain connects TRBV3-1 to TRBJ1-2; weak D call: TRBD1 (6 bases). Germline V gives CDR1 LGHDT, CDR2 YNNKEL (reference sequence). The CDR3 covers 14 residues. V shed 4 bases and J shed 8 bases, with 17 bases lying between them. This chain's CDR3 is CASSPFIAGGGYTF. The CDR3 coding sequence is TGTGCCAGCAGCCCCTTTATCGCGGGGGGCGGCTACACCTTC.

The V gene is TRBV6-5, the J gene TRBJ2-4, with D perhaps TRBD1 or TRBD2 (5 bases each). The end of the DNA is better explained by TRBJ2-7, so the J call may be wrong. The germline gives CDR1 MNHEY, CDR2 SVGAGI. CDR3 length: 14 residues. DNA of the CDR3: TGTGCCAGCAGGCTCCCCGGGACCCCTCGCGAGCAGTACTTC. The encoded protein is CASRLPGTPREQYF.

This clonotype has only a few counts. The rearrangement joins TRBV5-1 to TRBJ2-1; no clear D gene. Germline CDR1 and CDR2: SGHRS and YFSETQ. Trimming removed 4 bases from V and 8 bases from J, with 19 bases in between. The CDR3 is 15 residues long. Here the CDR3 DNA reads TGCGCCAGCAGCCCGTTGGAGCCCGGCCTAGATGAGCAGTTCTTC. Translated: CASSPLEPGLDEQFF.

The chain has TRBV2 and TRBJ2-1, with D hard to call. V lost 2 bases and J lost 7, with 15 bases in between. The CDR3 contains 15 residues. Germline CDR1 and CDR2: SNHLY and FYNNEI. DNA for the CDR3: TGTGCCAGCAGTGAATGGGTCGGGCCCGGGAATGAGCAGTTCTTC. Protein sequence: CASSEWVGPGNEQFF.

The gene calls are TRBV28 and TRBJ2-1, with D perhaps TRBD1 or TRBD2 (5 bases each). CDR3 length equals 16 residues. Per germline, CDR1 MDHEN and CDR2 SYDVKM. Trimming took off 4 bases at V and 5 bases at J, with 18 bases between the two ends. CDR3 in DNA: TGTGCCAGCAGTTCCCCCGGGACCCCTCGGGACAATGAGCAGTTCTTC. This codes for CASSSPGTPRDNEQFF.

The chain has TRBV6-2 or TRBV6-3 and TRBJ1-2; 10 bases line up with TRBD1. Per germline, CDR1 MNHEY and CDR2 SVGEGT. The junction had 6 bases not matched to a gene; V was cut back by 6 bases and J by 8 bases. The CDR3 is 13 residues long. CDR3 loop: CASSHDRGQGYTF. DNA of the CDR3: TGTGCCAGCAGCCACGACAGGGGGCAAGGCTACACCTTC.

The rearrangement joins TRBV12-3 or TRBV12-4 to TRBJ2-2, with 14 nucleotides matching TRBD2. The CDR3 totals 16 residues. J lost 4 bases, V lost 7 bases, and 5 bases had no gene match. CDR3 coding DNA: TGTGCCAGCACCAAGGGACTAGCGGGGGTCACCGGGGAGCTGTTTTTT. Amino acids: CASTKGLAGVTGELFF.

The chain couples TRBV28 to TRBJ2-5; no clear D. The CDR3 is 12 amino acids. CDR1 and CDR2 (germline): MDHEN, SYDVKM. Trimming removed 3 bases from V and 1 base from J, with 3 bases in between. The CDR3 DNA reads TGTGCCAGCAGTTTGTTCCAAGAGACCCAGTACTTC. It translates to CASSLFQETQYF. Using reference TRBV28 and TRBJ2-5 for the parts outside the CDR3, the full variable domain is DVKVTQSSRYLVKRTGEKVFLECVQDMDHENMFWYRQDPGLGLRLIYFSYDVKMKEKGDIPEGYSVSREKKERFSLILESASTNQTSMYLCASSLFQETQYFGPGTRLLVL.

The DNA of the CDR3 is TGTGCCAGCAGCGAGACTAGCGCAGATACGCAGTATTTT. This encodes CASSETSADTQYF. The rearrangement uses TRBV7-9 and TRBJ2-3, with 8 bases matching TRBD2. The CDR3 is 13 amino acids. In germline, CDR1 is SEHNR, CDR2 FQNEAQ (reference sequence). Trimming removed 5 bases from V and 4 bases from J; junction bases left unmatched: 2.

V usage is TRBV29-1 and J usage is TRBJ1-5; 9 bases line up with TRBD1. V lost 6 bases, J lost 5 bases, and 5 bases stayed unmatched. The germline V gene has CDR1 SQVTM and CDR2 ANQGSEA. The CDR3 totals 13 residues. As DNA, the CDR3 is TGCAGCGTAACACAGGGGGCGGATCAGCCCCAGCATTTT. Amino acids: CSVTQGADQPQHF.